This entry describes one T cell receptor (beta chain). As originally analysed: Researchers report that nucleated cell counts were estimated from reference gene primer amplification. Sequencing was performed with immunoSEQ multiplex PCR; in TCRdb, only in-frame clones are kept and a portion is missing. V and J calls and clone size follow that table, whereas D and trimming were derived from the DNA. The data contain about 250,000 clones, approximately 84% of them singletons. V shed 0 bases and J shed 7 bases, with 7 bases lying between them. CDR1 MNHNS and CDR2 SASEGT come from the germline V gene. CDR3 length: 14 residues. The data stem from a study of blood T cell repertoires in COVID-19. Background on the study: The samples span acute and convalescent COVID-19 from the United States, Italy and Spain.

The sequence was collected from a man aged 45-60 years with acute or convalescent COVID-19. This chain joins TRBV6-1 and TRBJ1-6, with D possibly TRBD1 on 5 matching bases. Sequenced: peripheral blood. CDR3 nucleotides: TGTGCCAGCAGTGAAGCGCGACAGAATTCACCCCTCCACTTT. Protein product: CASSEARQNSPLHF.